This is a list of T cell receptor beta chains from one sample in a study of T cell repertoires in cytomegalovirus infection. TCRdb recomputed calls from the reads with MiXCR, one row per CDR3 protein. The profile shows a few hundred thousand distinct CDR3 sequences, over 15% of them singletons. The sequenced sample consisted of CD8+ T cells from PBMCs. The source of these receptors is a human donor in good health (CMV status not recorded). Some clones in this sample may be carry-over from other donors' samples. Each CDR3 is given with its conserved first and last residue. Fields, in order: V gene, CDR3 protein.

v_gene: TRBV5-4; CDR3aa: CASSLYGGPQNIQYF
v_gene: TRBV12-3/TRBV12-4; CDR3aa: CASGAPNQPQHF
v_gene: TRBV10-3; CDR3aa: CAISEFRQRNQPQHF
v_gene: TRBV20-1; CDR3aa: CSAQGENTDTQYF
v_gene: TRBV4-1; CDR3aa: CASSQGAGSGGSYF
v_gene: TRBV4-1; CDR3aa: CASSHPGNEQFF
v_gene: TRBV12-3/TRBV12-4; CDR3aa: CASSYYRGPPGDTQYF
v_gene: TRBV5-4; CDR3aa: CASSLSRQGNEQYF
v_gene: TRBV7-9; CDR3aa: CASNTPRGEGYTF
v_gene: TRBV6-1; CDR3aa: CASRRGPSGLADTQYF
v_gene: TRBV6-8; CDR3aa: CASSNPSTYGETQYF
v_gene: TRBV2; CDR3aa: CASSDVRANTEAFF
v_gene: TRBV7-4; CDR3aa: CASSSGQYQETQYF
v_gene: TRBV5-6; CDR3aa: CASSRGTGYYEQYF
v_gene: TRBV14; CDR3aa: CASSHDSISEESTDTQYF
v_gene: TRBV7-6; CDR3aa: CASSFSSTGAAGELFF
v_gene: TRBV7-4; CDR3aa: CASRAWESETQYF
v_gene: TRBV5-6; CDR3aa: CASNDMANYGYTF
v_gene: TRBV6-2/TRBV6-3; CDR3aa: CASSYIGGSQETQYF
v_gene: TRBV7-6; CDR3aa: CASSLEASTYEQYF
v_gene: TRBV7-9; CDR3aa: CASRPGTGELFF
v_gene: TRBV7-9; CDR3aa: CASSLERAYTF
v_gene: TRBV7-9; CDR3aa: CASSQLAGGQETQYF
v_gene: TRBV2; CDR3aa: CASTDRGVTGELFF
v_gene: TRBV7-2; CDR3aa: CASSLRFWDPQHF
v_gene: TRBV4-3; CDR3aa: CASSQDPPLRYGYTF
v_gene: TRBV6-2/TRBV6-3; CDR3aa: CASSWGYNEQFF
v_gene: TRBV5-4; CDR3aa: CASGGGGTQYF
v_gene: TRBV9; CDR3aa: CASSAGTAQLEQYF